This entry lists 21 T cell receptor beta chains sequenced from one sample in a study of OX40 agonist ivuxolimab in advanced cancers. Sequencing used immunoSEQ multiplex PCR; TCRdb keeps in-frame clones, though not all of them. This sample has approximately 74,000 clones; about nine tenths occur once, and the top ten carry just under 0.3%. Sequences were derived from CD4+ or CD8+ T cells sorted from blood, sampled in a trial of the OX40 agonist ivuxolimab. Receptors were obtained from an adult with an advanced solid tumor such as melanoma, head and neck, liver or kidney cancer.

This sequence joins TRBV29-1 and TRBJ2-2, with unresolved D. Looked up from germline, CDR1 is SQVTM and CDR2 is ANQGSEA. The V end lost 7 bases, the J end lost 2 bases, and 14 bases lay between the germline ends. The CDR3 loop spans 14 amino acids. The CDR3 loop reads CSARGASNTGELFF. The CDR3 bases are TGCAGCGCCCGAGGTGCCTCAAACACCGGGGAGCTGTTTTTT.

This clone was observed a handful of times. CDR3 amino acids: CASSLGVTSTDTQYF. The CDR3, as DNA: TGTGCCAGCAGCCTGGGGGTTACTAGCACAGATACGCAGTATTTT. The genes are TRBV7-9 and TRBJ2-3; D assignment may be TRBD1 or TRBD2 (5 bases each). This CDR3 has 15 amino acids. With 5 bases removed from V and 0 bases from J, the gap between germline ends came to 12 bases. Germline CDR1 reads SEHNR; CDR2 reads FQNEAQ (reference sequence).

CDR3 DNA sequence: TGTGCCAGCAGAGGGACAGCGAACACCGGGGAGCTGTTTTTT. Protein sequence: CASRGTANTGELFF. The rearrangement links TRBV6-1 to TRBJ2-2; 7 bases match TRBD1. This CDR3 spans 14 amino acids. The V and J ends lost 6 bases and 0 bases, in that order; junction bases with no gene match: 1. Germline V gene lookup returns CDR1 MNHNS and CDR2 SASEGT.

This clone was seen only a few times. CDR3 region: CASSRDGGGYTF. The CDR3 DNA is TGTGCCAGCAGCCGAGACGGGGGAGGCTACACCTTC. The rearrangement links TRBV6-1 to TRBJ1-2; a weak D match, TRBD1 (5 bases). In germline, CDR1 is MNHNS, CDR2 SASEGT. The ends were cut back, 6 bases at V and 8 bases at J, with 13 bases in the middle. The CDR3 is 12 residues long.

As DNA, the CDR3 is TGTGCCAGCTCACTCGGGTCTGATACGCAGTATTTT. This gives the protein CASSLGSDTQYF. This rearrangement joins TRBV18 to TRBJ2-3, with unresolved D. The germline V and J ends were trimmed by 4 bases and 6 bases, with 8 bases remaining between them. The V gene's germline CDR1 is KGHSH and CDR2 LQKENI. CDR3 length: 12 amino acids.

The CDR3 loop reads CASSPLPGAGEQYF. DNA of the CDR3: TGTGCCAGCAGCCCCCTCCCAGGGGCGGGCGAGCAGTACTTC. V is TRBV11-2 and J is TRBJ2-7; a weak D match, TRBD1 (6 bases). Germline CDR1 is SGHAT and CDR2 is FQNNGV. CDR3 length equals 14 residues. V gave up 5 bases and J gave up 6 bases, with 17 bases separating them.

The gene calls are TRBV14 and TRBJ1-1, with a tentative D call TRBD1 (5 bases). The CDR3 is 13 residues long. CDR1 is SGHDN, CDR2 FVKESK, per germline. The V gene lost 3 bases and the J gene lost 9 bases, with 14 bases spanning the gap. The CDR3 here is CASSHLRQTQAFF. The CDR3 coding sequence is TGTGCCAGCAGCCACCTGCGACAGACCCAAGCTTTCTTT.

The V and J genes are TRBV5-4 and TRBJ2-6; a possible D gene is TRBD1 (6 bases). The CDR3 covers 16 residues. Germline V CDR1 and CDR2: SGHNT, YYREEE (reference sequence). V was shortened by 4 bases and J by 4 bases, with 15 bases between the two germline ends. CDR3 sequence: CASSPWGRAGANVLTF. Written as DNA, the CDR3 is TGTGCCAGCAGCCCCTGGGGGCGAGCGGGGGCCAACGTCCTGACTTTC.

The chain has TRBV5-4 and TRBJ2-2; D is perhaps TRBD1 (6 bases). Germline-derived CDR1 and CDR2 are SGHNT and YYREEE (reference sequence). The CDR3 covers 15 residues. The ends were cut back, 4 bases at V and 4 bases at J, with 14 bases in the middle. CDR3 in DNA: TGTGCCAGCAGCCTAGTTATACAGGGCACCGGGGAGCTGTTTTTT. It codes for CASSLVIQGTGELFF.

V and J are TRBV9 and TRBJ1-6; TRBD1 aligns across 7 bases. J lost 8 bases, V lost 2 bases, and 7 bases had no gene match. Germline lookup yields CDR1 SGDLS and CDR2 YYNGEE. The CDR3 runs to 15 residues. The CDR3 sequence: CASSVGQAVDSPLHF. The CDR3, as DNA: TGTGCCAGCAGCGTCGGACAGGCGGTGGATTCACCCCTCCACTTT.

J is TRBJ1-1 and V is TRBV18, with 10 bases that match TRBD1. Unmatched junction bases numbered 7, after V lost 4 bases and J lost 2 bases. The CDR3 runs 16 residues. In germline, CDR1 is KGHSH, CDR2 LQKENI. The CDR3 protein is CASSRSDRGINTEAFF. For the CDR3, the DNA is TGTGCCAGCTCACGGTCGGACAGGGGGATCAACACTGAAGCTTTCTTT. The full variable domain, rest sourced from reference TRBV18 and TRBJ1-1, is NAGVMQNPRHLVRRRGQEARLRCSPMKGHSHVYWYRQLPEEGLKFMVYLQKENIIDESGMPKERFSAEFPKEGPSILRIQQVVRGDSAAYFCASSRSDRGINTEAFFGQGTRLTVV.

Here the CDR3 reads CASSIDSNYGYTF. The CDR3, as DNA: TGTGCCAGCAGCATTGACAGTAACTATGGCTACACCTTC. The rearrangement joins TRBV7-9 to TRBJ1-2; TRBD1 is a possible D gene (5 bases). Trimming removed 5 bases from V and 1 base from J, with 8 bases in between. Germline values: CDR1 SEHNR, CDR2 FQNEAQ (reference sequence). The length of the CDR3 is 13 residues.

This sequence joins TRBV5-1 and TRBJ2-2; TRBD1 matches at 8 bases. The CDR3 covers 17 residues. Germline V gene sequence: CDR1 SGHRS, CDR2 YFSETQ. Trimming removed 4 bases from V and 6 bases from J; junction bases left unmatched: 14. CDR3: CASSEGFAGGRSGELFF. CDR3 coding DNA: TGCGCCAGCAGCGAGGGTTTCGCAGGGGGCAGGTCCGGGGAGCTGTTTTTT.

V is TRBV30 and J is TRBJ1-1; unclear D gene. The CDR3 is 15 amino acids. CDR1 and CDR2 (germline): GTSNPN, SVGIG (reference sequence). Trimming pared 3 bases from V and 4 bases from J, leaving 18 bases between. The DNA of the CDR3 is TGTGCCTGGAGCCTCGGTTTAGGGCAGACCACTGAAGCTTTCTTT. Translation gives CAWSLGLGQTTEAFF.

The V gene is TRBV30, the J gene TRBJ1-2; possible D gene TRBD1, 5 bases. Germline lookup yields CDR1 GTSNPN and CDR2 SVGIG (reference sequence). V gave up 3 bases and J gave up 3 bases, with 8 bases separating them. CDR3 length: 12 residues. The CDR3 DNA sequence: TGTGCCTGGAGCGGGACGGACTATGGCTACACCTTC. Translation gives CAWSGTDYGYTF.

The rearrangement uses TRBV5-1 and TRBJ2-7; 10 bases fit TRBD2. CDR1 and CDR2 (germline): SGHRS, YFSETQ. The CDR3 has 15 residues. V was pared by 2 bases and J by 6 bases, with 8 bases of the junction left unmatched. CDR3 residues: CASSLVAGGWGEQYF. Here the CDR3 DNA reads TGCGCCAGCAGCTTAGTAGCGGGAGGTTGGGGCGAGCAGTACTTC. The full variable domain, in which reference TRBV5-1 and TRBJ2-7 provide the parts outside the CDR3, is KAGVTQTPRYLIKTRGQQVTLSCSPISGHRSVSWYQQTPGQGLQFLFEYFSETQRNKGNFPGRFSGRQFSNSRSEMNVSTLELGDSALYLCASSLVAGGWGEQYFGPGTRLTVT.

The chain recombines TRBV9 with TRBJ1-1, with D perhaps matching TRBD1 (6 bases). With 0 bases removed from V and 6 bases from J, the gap between germline ends came to 12 bases. Germline assignment: CDR1 SGDLS and CDR2 YYNGEE. The CDR3 spans 14 residues. In DNA form, the CDR3 reads TGTGCCAGCAGCGTAGCTGTAGGGGGAGCTGAAGCTTTCTTT. It specifies CASSVAVGGAEAFF.

This clone was observed a single time. The chain couples TRBV19 to TRBJ2-4; D not certain. This CDR3 region has 16 residues. Germline CDR1 reads LNHDA; CDR2 reads SQIVND (reference sequence). Trimming took 4 bases from V and 4 from J, leaving 17 bases between them. The CDR3: CASSTSAGPPKNIQYF. The CDR3 DNA reads TGTGCCAGTAGTACGTCGGCAGGCCCACCAAAAAACATTCAGTACTTC.

In this sample, this clone turned up once. The V call is TRBV5-1, the J call TRBJ2-7; the match to TRBD2 covers 9 bases. Germline lookup yields CDR1 SGHRS and CDR2 YFSETQ. V gave up 2 bases and J gave up 0 bases; unmatched junction bases: 3. This CDR3 is 15 amino acids long. CDR3 sequence (DNA): TGCGCCAGCAGCTTTGGTAGCGGGAGCTCCTACGAGCAGTACTTC. As protein: CASSFGSGSSYEQYF.

This clone has more than one count but fewer than ten. This sequence joins TRBV5-1 and TRBJ2-7; weak D call: TRBD2 (5 bases). The CDR3 sequence is 16 residues long. Germline-derived CDR1 and CDR2 are SGHRS and YFSETQ. Trimming removed 3 bases from V and 2 bases from J, with 18 bases in between. The CDR3 bases are TGCGCCAGCAGCTCCCGGAGCCGCGACGGGACCTACGAGCAGTACTTC. Amino acid sequence: CASSSRSRDGTYEQYF. Full variable domain (missing parts from reference TRBV5-1 and TRBJ2-7): KAGVTQTPRYLIKTRGQQVTLSCSPISGHRSVSWYQQTPGQGLQFLFEYFSETQRNKGNFPGRFSGRQFSNSRSEMNVSTLELGDSALYLCASSSRSRDGTYEQYFGPGTRLTVT.

The chain combines TRBV6-6 with TRBJ2-7; D call uncertain. The CDR3 is 13 residues long. Trimming left V 7 bases short and J 2 bases short, with 12 bases between. Germline assignment: CDR1 MNHNY and CDR2 SVGAGI (reference sequence). The CDR3 loop reads CASNHFITYEQYF. As DNA, the CDR3 is TGTGCCAGCAACCACTTCATAACCTACGAGCAGTACTTC.